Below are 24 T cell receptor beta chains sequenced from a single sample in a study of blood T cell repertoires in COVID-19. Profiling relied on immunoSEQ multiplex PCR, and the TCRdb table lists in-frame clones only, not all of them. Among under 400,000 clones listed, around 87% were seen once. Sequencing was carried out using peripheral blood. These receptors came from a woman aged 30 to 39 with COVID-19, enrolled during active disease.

DNA for the CDR3: TGTGCCAGCAGCTTGGGAGACACCACTAGGGCTAATTCACCCCTCCACTTT. This codes for CASSLGDTTRANSPLHF. The chain links TRBV5-5 to TRBJ1-6; unclear D gene. Between the trimmed V and J ends, which lost 0 bases and 6 bases, there was a span of 16 bases. Per the germline V gene, CDR1 is SGHKS and CDR2 is YYEKEE (reference sequence). The CDR3 extends over 17 amino acids.

The CDR3 DNA is TGTGCCAGCAGCTTGGCCGGGTTAGCTTTCTTT. Translation gives CASSLAGLAFF. The V call is TRBV5-8, the J call TRBJ1-1, with D uncertain. The CDR3 consists of 11 residues. V was trimmed by 0 bases and J by 10 bases, leaving 7 bases between them. Germline assignment: CDR1 SGHTS and CDR2 YDEGEE.

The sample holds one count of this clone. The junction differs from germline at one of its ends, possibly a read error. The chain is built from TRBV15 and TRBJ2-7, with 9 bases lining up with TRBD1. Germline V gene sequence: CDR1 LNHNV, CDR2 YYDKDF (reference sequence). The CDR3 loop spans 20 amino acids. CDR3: CATRREREYSPQGAPYEQYF. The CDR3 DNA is TGTGCCACCAGAAGAGAGAGAGAGTACTCCCCACAGGGGGCCCCCTACGAGCAGTACTTC.

This CDR3 reads CASHAGEHEQYF. Here the CDR3 DNA reads TGTGCCAGCCATGCAGGGGAGCACGAGCAGTACTTC. The gene calls are TRBV21-1 and TRBJ2-7; the D segment call TRBD1 is taken from the table without a DNA check. TRBV21-1 is deemed a pseudogene. CDR3 length: 12 residues.

The CDR3 loop is CATSNRAGVRETQYF. CDR3 sequence (DNA): TGTGCCACCTCGAACCGAGCGGGAGTACGGGAGACCCAGTACTTC. The chain has TRBV28 and TRBJ2-5; 8 positions agree with TRBD2. Per germline, CDR1 MDHEN and CDR2 SYDVKM. After removal of 10 bases from V and 5 bases from J, the junction contained 15 bases not matched to a gene. This CDR3 region has 15 residues.

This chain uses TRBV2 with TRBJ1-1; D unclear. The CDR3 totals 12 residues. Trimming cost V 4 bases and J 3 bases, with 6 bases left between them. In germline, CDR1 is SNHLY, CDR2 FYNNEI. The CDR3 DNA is TGTGCCAGCAGTGCTATTGACACTGAAGCTTTCTTT. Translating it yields CASSAIDTEAFF.

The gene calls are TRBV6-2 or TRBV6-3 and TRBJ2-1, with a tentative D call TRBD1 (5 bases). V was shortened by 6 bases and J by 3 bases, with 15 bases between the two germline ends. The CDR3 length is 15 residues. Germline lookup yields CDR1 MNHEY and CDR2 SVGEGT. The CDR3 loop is CASSLGARDYNEQFF. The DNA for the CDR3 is TGTGCCAGCAGCCTAGGGGCCAGGGACTACAATGAGCAGTTCTTC.

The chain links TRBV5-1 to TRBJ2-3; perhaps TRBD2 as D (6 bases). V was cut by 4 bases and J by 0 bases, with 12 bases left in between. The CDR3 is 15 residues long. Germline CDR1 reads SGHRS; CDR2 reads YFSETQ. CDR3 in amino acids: CASSPPTSSTDTQYF. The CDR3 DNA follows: TGCGCCAGCAGCCCACCGACTAGTAGCACAGATACGCAGTATTTT.

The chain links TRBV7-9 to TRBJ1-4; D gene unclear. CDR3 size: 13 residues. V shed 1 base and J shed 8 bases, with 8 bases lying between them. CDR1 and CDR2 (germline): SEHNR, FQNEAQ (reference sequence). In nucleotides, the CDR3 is TGTGCCAGCAGCTTAGAGGCGGGGGAAAAACTGTTTTTT. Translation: CASSLEAGEKLFF.

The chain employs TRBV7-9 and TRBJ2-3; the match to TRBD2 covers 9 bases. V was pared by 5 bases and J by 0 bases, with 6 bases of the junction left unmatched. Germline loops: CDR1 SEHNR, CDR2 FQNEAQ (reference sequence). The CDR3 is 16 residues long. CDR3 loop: CASSALAGVSTDTQYF. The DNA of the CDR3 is TGTGCCAGCAGCGCACTAGCGGGCGTTAGCACAGATACGCAGTATTTT.

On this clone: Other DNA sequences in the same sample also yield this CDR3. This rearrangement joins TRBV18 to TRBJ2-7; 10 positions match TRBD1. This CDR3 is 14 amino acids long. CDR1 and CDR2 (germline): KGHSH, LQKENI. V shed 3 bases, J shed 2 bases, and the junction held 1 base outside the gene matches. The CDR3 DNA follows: TGTGCCAGCTCACCGGGACAGGGGCCCTACGAGCAGTACTTC. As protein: CASSPGQGPYEQYF.

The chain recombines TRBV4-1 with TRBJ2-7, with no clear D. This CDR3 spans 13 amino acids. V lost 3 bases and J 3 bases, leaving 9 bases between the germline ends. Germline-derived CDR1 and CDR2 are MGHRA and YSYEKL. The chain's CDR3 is CASSQSLSYEQYF. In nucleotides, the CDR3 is TGCGCCAGCAGCCAGTCGCTCAGCTACGAGCAGTACTTC.

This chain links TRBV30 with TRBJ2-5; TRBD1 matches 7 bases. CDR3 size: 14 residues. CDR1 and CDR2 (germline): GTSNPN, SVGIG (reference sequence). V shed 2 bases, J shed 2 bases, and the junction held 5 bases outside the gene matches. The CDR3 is CAWSRGGGQETQYF. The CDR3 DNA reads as TGTGCCTGGAGTAGAGGGGGCGGACAAGAGACCCAGTACTTC. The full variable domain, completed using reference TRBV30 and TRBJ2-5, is SQTIHQWPATLVQPVGSPLSLECTVEGTSNPNLYWYRQAAGRGLQLLFYSVGIGQISSEVPQNLSASRPQDRQFILSSKKLLLSDSGFYLCAWSRGGGQETQYFGPGTRLLVL.

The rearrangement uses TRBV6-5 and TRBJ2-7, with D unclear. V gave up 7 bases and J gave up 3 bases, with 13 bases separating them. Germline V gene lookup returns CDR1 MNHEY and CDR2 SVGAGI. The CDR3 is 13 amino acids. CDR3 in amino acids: CASKPTRLYEQYF. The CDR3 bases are TGTGCCAGCAAACCGACTCGACTCTACGAGCAGTACTTC.

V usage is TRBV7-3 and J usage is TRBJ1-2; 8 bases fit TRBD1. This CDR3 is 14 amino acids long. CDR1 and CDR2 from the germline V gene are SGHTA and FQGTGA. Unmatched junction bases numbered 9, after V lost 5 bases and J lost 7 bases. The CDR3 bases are TGTGCCAGCAGCCTCCTCGGGACAGGAGGTGGCTACACCTTC. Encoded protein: CASSLLGTGGGYTF.

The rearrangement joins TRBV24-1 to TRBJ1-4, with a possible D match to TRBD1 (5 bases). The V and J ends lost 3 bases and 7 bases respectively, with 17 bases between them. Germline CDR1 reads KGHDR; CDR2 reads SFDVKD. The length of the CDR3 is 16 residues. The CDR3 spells CATSDGQAGVGEKLFF. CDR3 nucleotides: TGTGCCACCAGTGATGGCCAGGCGGGGGTTGGTGAAAAACTGTTTTTT.

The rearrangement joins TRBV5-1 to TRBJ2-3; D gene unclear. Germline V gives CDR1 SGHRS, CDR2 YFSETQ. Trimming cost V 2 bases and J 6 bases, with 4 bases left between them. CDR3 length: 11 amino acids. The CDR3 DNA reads TGCGCCAGCAGCTTTCGGGATACGCAGTATTTT. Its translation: CASSFRDTQYF. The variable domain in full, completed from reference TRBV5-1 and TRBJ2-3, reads KAGVTQTPRYLIKTRGQQVTLSCSPISGHRSVSWYQQTPGQGLQFLFEYFSETQRNKGNFPGRFSGRQFSNSRSEMNVSTLELGDSALYLCASSFRDTQYFGPGTRLTVL.

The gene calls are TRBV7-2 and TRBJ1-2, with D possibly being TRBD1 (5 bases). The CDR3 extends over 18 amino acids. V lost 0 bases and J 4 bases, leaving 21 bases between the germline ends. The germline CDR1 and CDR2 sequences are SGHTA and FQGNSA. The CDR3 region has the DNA TGTGCCAGCAGCTTAGCGGCGGGACTCACCGATAGAGGCTATGGCTACACCTTC. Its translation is CASSLAAGLTDRGYGYTF. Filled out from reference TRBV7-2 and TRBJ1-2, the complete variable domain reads GAGVSQSPSNKVTEKGKDVELRCDPISGHTALYWYRQSLGQGLEFLIYFQGNSAPDKSGLPSDRFSAERTGGSVSTLTIQRTQQEDSAVYLCASSLAAGLTDRGYGYTFGSGTRLTVV.

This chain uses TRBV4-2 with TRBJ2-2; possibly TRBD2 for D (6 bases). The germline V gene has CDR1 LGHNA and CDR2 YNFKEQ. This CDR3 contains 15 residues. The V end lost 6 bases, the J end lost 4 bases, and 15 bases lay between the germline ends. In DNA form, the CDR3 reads TGTGCCAGCAGACCTAGGGACGGGGGCACCGGGGAGCTGTTTTTT. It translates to CASRPRDGGTGELFF.

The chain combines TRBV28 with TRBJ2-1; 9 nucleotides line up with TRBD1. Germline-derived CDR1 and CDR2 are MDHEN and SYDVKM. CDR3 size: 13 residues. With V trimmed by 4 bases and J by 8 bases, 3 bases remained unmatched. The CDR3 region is CASSSTGGDEQFF. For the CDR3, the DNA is TGTGCCAGCAGTTCGACAGGGGGGGATGAGCAGTTCTTC. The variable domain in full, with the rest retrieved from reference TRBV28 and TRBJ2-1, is DVKVTQSSRYLVKRTGEKVFLECVQDMDHENMFWYRQDPGLGLRLIYFSYDVKMKEKGDIPEGYSVSREKKERFSLILESASTNQTSMYLCASSSTGGDEQFFGPGTRLTVL.

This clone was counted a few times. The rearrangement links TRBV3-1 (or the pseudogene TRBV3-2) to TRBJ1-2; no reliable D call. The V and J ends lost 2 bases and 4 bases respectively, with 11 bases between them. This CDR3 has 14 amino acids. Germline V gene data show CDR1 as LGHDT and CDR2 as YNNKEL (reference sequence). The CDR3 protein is CASSQTGGPYGYTF. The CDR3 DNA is TGTGCCAGCAGCCAAACGGGAGGGCCCTATGGCTACACCTTC.

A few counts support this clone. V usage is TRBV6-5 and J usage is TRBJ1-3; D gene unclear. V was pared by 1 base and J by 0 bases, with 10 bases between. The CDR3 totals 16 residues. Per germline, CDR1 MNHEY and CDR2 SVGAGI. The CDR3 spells CASSYFGESSGNTIYF. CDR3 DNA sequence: TGTGCCAGCAGTTACTTCGGGGAGAGCTCTGGAAACACCATATATTTT.

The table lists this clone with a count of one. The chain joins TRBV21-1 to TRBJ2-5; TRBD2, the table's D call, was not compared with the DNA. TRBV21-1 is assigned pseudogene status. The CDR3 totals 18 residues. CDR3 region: CASSTVKLAGGIQETQYF. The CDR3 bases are TGTGCCAGCAGCACCGTTAAACTAGCGGGAGGCATACAAGAGACCCAGTACTTC.

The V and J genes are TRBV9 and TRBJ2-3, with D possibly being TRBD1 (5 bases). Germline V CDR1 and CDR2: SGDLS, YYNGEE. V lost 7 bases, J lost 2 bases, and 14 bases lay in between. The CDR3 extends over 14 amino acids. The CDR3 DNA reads TGTGCCAGCGCCAGGGCCGGATACACAGATACGCAGTATTTT. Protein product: CASARAGYTDTQYF.